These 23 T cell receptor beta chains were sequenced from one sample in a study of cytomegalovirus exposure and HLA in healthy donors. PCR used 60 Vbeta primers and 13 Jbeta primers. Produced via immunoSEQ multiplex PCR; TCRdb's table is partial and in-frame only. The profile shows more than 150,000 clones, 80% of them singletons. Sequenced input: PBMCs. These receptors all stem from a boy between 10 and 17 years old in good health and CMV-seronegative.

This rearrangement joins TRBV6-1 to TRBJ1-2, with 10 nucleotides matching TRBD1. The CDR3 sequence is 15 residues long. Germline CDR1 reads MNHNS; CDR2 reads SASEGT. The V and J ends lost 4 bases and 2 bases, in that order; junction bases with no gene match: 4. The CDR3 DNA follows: TGTGCCAGCAGTGTGTGGGGACAGGGGAACTATGGCTACACCTTC. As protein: CASSVWGQGNYGYTF.

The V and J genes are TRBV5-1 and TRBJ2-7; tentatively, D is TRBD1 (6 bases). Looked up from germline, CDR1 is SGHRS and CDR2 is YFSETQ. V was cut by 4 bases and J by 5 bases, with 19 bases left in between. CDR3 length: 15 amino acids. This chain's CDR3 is CASSQYRVGGDEQYF. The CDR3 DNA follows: TGCGCCAGCAGCCAATACAGGGTTGGAGGAGACGAGCAGTACTTC. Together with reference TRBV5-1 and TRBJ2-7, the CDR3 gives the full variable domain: KAGVTQTPRYLIKTRGQQVTLSCSPISGHRSVSWYQQTPGQGLQFLFEYFSETQRNKGNFPGRFSGRQFSNSRSEMNVSTLELGDSALYLCASSQYRVGGDEQYFGPGTRLTVT.

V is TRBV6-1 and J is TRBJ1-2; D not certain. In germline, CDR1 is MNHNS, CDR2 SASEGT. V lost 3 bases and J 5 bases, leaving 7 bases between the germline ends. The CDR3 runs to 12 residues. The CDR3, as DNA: TGTGCCAGCAGTGAGAGAGGTTATGGCTACACCTTC. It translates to CASSERGYGYTF.

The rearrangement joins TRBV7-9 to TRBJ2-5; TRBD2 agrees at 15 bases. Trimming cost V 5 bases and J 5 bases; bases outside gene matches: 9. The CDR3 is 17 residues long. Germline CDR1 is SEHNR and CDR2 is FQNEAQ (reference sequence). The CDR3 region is CASSIRTSGRAWETQYF. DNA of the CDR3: TGTGCCAGCAGCATAAGGACTAGCGGGAGGGCCTGGGAGACCCAGTACTTC. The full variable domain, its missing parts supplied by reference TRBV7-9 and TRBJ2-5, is DTGVSQNPRHKITKRGQNVTFRCDPISEHNRLYWYRQTLGQGPEFLTYFQNEAQLEKSRLLSDRFSAERPKGSFSTLEIQRTEQGDSAMYLCASSIRTSGRAWETQYFGPGTRLLVL.

In DNA form, the CDR3 reads TGTGCCAGCTCACCAGGGACAGCTCCTAACTATGGCTACACCTTC. It encodes CASSPGTAPNYGYTF. This sequence joins TRBV18 and TRBJ1-2; TRBD1 aligns across 7 bases. The germline V gene has CDR1 KGHSH and CDR2 LQKENI. V shed 2 bases and J 0 bases; nucleotides not matched to a gene: 3. The CDR3 length is 15 residues.

The CDR3 sequence is CASSQLGGYEQYF. The CDR3 coding sequence is TGTGCCAGCAGTCAGCTCGGAGGCTACGAGCAGTACTTC. The chain has TRBV27 and TRBJ2-7, with a possible D match to TRBD2 (5 bases). Trimming stripped 5 bases from V and 3 bases from J, with 11 bases between. Germline V lookup: CDR1 MNHEY, CDR2 SMNVEV (reference sequence). The CDR3 totals 13 residues.

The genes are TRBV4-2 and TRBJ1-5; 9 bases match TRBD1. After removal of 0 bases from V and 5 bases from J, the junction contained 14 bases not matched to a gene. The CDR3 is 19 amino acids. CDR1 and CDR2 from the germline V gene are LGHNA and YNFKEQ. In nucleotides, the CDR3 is TGTGCCAGCAGCCAAGATAGGACAGGGGCCTGGGGAGGGGATCAGCCCCAGCATTTT. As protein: CASSQDRTGAWGGDQPQHF.

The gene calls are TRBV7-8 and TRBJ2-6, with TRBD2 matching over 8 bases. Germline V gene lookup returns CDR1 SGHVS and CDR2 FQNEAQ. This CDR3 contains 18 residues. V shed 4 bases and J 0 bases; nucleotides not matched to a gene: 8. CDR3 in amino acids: CASSWERELISGANVLTF. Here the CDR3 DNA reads TGTGCCAGCAGCTGGGAGCGGGAGCTCATCTCTGGGGCCAACGTCCTGACTTTC.

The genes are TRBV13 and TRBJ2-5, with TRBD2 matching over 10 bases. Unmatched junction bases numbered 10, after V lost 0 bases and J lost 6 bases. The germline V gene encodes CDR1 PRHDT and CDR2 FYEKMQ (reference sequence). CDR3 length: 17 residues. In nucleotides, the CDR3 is TGTGCCAGCAGCTTAGGCTTAACTAGCGGGGCTCAGAAGACCCAGTACTTC. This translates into CASSLGLTSGAQKTQYF.

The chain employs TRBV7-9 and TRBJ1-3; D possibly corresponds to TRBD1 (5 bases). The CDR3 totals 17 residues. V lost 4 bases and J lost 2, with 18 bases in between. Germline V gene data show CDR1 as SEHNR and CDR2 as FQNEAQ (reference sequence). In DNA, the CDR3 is TGTGCCAGCAGCTATAACGTGGGGCGAGAAACTGGAAACACCATATATTTT. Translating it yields CASSYNVGRETGNTIYF.

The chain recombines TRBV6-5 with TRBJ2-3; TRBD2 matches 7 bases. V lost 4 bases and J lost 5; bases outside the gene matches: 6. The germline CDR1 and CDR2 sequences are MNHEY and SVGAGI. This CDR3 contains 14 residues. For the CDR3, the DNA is TGTGCCAGCAGTTTCGCGGGAGTGGGAGATACGCAGTATTTT. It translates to CASSFAGVGDTQYF.

The CDR3 protein is CATKKRQGAQTQYF. DNA for the CDR3: TGTGCCACCAAAAAAAGACAGGGGGCACAGACCCAGTACTTC. V and J are TRBV15 and TRBJ2-5, with 10 bases identical to TRBD1. Unmatched junction bases numbered 8, after V lost 7 bases and J lost 6 bases. CDR3 length equals 14 residues. Per germline, CDR1 LNHNV and CDR2 YYDKDF (reference sequence).

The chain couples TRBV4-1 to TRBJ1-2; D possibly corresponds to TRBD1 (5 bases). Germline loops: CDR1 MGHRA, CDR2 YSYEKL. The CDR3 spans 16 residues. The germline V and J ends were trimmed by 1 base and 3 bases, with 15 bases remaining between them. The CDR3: CASSQGQGPDHYGYTF. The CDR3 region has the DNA TGCGCCAGCAGCCAAGGGCAGGGCCCCGACCACTATGGCTACACCTTC.

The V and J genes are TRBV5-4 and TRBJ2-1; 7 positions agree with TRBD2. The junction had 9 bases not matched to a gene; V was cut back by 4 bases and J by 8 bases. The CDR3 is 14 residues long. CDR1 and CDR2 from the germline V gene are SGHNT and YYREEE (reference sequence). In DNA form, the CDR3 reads TGTGCCAGCAGCCCTCGTGGCGGGAGCGATGAGCAGTTCTTC. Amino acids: CASSPRGGSDEQFF.

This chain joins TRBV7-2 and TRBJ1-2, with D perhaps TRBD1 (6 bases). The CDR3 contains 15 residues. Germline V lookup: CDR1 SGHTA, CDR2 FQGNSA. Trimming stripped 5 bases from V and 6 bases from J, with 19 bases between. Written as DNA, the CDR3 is TGTGCCAGCAGCCCACAACAGGGTCCCCTCCATGGCTACACCTTC. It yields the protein CASSPQQGPLHGYTF.

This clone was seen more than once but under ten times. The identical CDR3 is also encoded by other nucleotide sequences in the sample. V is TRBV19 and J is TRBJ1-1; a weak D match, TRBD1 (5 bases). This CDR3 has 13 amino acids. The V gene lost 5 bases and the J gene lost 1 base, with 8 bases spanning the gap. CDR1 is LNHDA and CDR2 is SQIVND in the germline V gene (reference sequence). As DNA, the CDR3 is TGTGCCAGTAGTGCCACAGGGAACACTGAAGCTTTCTTT. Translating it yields CASSATGNTEAFF.

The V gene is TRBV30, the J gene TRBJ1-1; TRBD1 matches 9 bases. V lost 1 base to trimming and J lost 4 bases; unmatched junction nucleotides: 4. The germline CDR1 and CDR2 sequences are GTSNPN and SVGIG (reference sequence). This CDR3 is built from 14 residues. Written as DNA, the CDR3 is TGTGCCTGGAGTGGGGGACAGGGTGGCACTGAAGCTTTCTTT. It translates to CAWSGGQGGTEAFF.

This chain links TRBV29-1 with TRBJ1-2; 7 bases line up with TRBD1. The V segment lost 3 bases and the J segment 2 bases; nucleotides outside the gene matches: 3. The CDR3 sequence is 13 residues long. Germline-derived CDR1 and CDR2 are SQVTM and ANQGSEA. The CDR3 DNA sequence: TGCAGCGTTGAGACGGGACAGAACTATGGCTACACCTTC. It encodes CSVETGQNYGYTF.

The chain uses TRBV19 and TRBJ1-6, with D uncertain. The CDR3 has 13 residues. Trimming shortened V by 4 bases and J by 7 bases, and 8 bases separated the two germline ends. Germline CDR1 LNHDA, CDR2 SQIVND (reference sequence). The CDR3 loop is CASSTGQNSPLHF. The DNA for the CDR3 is TGTGCCAGTAGTACGGGTCAGAATTCACCCCTCCACTTT.

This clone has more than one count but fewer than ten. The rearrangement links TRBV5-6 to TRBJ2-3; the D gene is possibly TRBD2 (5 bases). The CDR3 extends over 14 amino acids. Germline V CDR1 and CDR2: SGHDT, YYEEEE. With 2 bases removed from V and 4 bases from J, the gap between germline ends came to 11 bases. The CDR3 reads CASSLLVNPDTQYF. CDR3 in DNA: TGTGCCAGCAGCTTACTAGTTAATCCAGATACGCAGTATTTT.

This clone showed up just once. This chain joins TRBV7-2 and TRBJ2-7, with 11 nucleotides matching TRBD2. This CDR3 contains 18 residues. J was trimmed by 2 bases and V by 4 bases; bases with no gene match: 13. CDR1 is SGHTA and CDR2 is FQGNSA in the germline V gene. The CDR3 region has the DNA TGTGCCAGCAGCTCCCTGGGACTAGCGGACAGCCACACCTACGAGCAGTACTTC. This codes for CASSSLGLADSHTYEQYF.

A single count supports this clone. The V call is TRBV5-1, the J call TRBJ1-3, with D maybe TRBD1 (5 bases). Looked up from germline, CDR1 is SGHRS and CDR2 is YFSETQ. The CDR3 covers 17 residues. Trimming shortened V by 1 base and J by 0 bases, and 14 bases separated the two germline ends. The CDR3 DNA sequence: TGCGCCAGCAGCTTGATCTCCGACAGACACTCTGGAAACACCATATATTTT. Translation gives CASSLISDRHSGNTIYF.

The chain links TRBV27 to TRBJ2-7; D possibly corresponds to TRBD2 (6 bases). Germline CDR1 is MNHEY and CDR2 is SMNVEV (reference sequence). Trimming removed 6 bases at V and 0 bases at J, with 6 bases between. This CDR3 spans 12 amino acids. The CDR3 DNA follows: TGTGCCAGCAGCGGGAGCTCCTACGAGCAGTACTTC. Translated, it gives CASSGSSYEQYF.